This T cell receptor beta chain emerged from a study of shared T cell receptors in the human thymus. TCRdb's table, derived via immunoSEQ multiplex PCR, lists solely in-frame clones and lacks some. The sample shows 600,000 or so clones, over 75% of them seen only once. Germline values: CDR1 MNHEY, CDR2 SMNVEV (reference sequence). This CDR3 comprises 13 residues. V gave up 6 bases and J gave up 9 bases, with 14 bases separating them. These data also formed part of another study, on human thymus T cells. Per that paper: Thymus specimens were resections from corrective heart surgery.

Sequencing was performed on thymocytes. J is TRBJ2-2 and V is TRBV27; possibly TRBD1 for D (5 bases). This receptor was taken from a boy less than two years old with a congenital heart defect. CDR3 nucleotide sequence: TGTGCCAGCAGCACCCCCAGGGCCCGGGAGCTGTTTTTT. Translated: CASSTPRARELFF.